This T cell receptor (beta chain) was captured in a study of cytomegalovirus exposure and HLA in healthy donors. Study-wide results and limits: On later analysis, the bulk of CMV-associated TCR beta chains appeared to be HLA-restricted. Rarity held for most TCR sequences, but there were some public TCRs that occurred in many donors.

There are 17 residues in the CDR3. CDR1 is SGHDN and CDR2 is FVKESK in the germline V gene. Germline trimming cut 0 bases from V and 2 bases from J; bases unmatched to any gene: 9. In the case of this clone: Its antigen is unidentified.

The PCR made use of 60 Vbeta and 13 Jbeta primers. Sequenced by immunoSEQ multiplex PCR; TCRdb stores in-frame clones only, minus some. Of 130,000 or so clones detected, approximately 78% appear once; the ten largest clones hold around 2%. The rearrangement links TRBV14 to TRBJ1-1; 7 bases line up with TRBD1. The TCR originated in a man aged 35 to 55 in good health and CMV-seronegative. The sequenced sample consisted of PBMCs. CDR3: CASSQDVTGRLNTEAFF. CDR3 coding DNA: TGTGCCAGCAGCCAAGACGTGACAGGGAGGTTAAACACTGAAGCTTTCTTT.